This entry is about one T cell receptor beta chain. What it binds is unknown. This sample is part of a study of cytomegalovirus exposure and HLA in healthy donors. Study-wide points: Donors belonging to an Asian-associated ancestry cluster reportedly showed fewer N-insertions in productive TCRs than the approximately 640-donor mean, according to what a later analysis found. Roughly uniform depth of sequencing across donors was assumed in presence/absence analyses.

The PCR employed 60 Vbeta primers together with 13 Jbeta primers. Original data processing: Roughly 76 million unique TCR beta chains, about 10 million of them shared, were counted by a later analysis. The assay was immunoSEQ multiplex PCR, and TCRdb's table has in-frame clones only and misses some. D and trimming come from the DNA, and the V and J calls and clone size come from that table. The data hold approximately 170,000 clones, with 70% to 90% observed a single time. Germline-derived CDR1 and CDR2 are SGHAT and FQNNGV. The CDR3 totals 14 residues. V gave up 5 bases and J gave up 6 bases, with 17 bases separating them.

Sequences were obtained from PBMCs. The source is a man aged 25-45 years in good health and CMV-seropositive. The chain has TRBV11-2 and TRBJ2-7, with D possibly matching TRBD1 (6 bases). The CDR3 loop is CASSPGVQGLEQYF. CDR3 DNA sequence: TGTGCCAGCAGCCCCGGAGTACAGGGCCTCGAGCAGTACTTC.